One TCR beta chain is described in this entry. V lost 6 bases, J lost 4 bases, and 11 bases stayed unmatched. CDR1 is LNHDA, CDR2 SQIVND, per germline (reference sequence). This CDR3 comprises 16 residues. Assay: immunoSEQ multiplex PCR; the TCRdb copy retains only in-frame clones and omits some. The table shows 70,000 or so clones, with over 80% occurring only once. The data were taken from a study of technical replicates of blood from several donors. This clonotype was sampled from a human donor in good health. Some clones in this sample may be carry-over from other donors' samples. Sequencing was done on a sample of PBMCs. The J gene is TRBJ2-3, the V gene TRBV19; TRBD1 matches at 9 bases. This CDR3 reads CASRSGDRDRPDTQYF. The CDR3 DNA sequence: TGTGCCAGTAGGAGCGGGGACAGGGACCGGCCAGATACGCAGTATTTT.